The sequence of this TCR beta chain was determined in a study of shared clonotypes between healthy human individuals. Overall study context: Donors had three CD4 naive, three CD4 memory, two CD8 naive and one CD8 memory plate apiece. Study observations and caveats: Generally, naive subsets came out with larger estimated richness than memory subsets.

The CDR3 spans 15 residues. Germline values: CDR1 SGHTA, CDR2 FQGNSA. The ends lost 3 bases at V and 6 bases at J; junction bases unmatched: 5. On this clone itself: No antigen is known for it.

Authors' data handling: For the immunoSEQ data, sequences were junction-only without quality scores, so filtering differed. Sequencing was performed with immunoSEQ multiplex PCR; in TCRdb, only in-frame clones are kept and a portion is missing. The DNA gave D and trimming, while V, J and clone size come from that table. The profile covers roughly 680,000 clones, with about two thirds appearing a single time and less than 2% taken by the ten largest. Sequences were obtained from memory CD4+ T cells sorted from blood. Subset reported: CD45RA-negative fraction. This clonotype was sampled from a woman between 25 and 40 years old in good health. This rearrangement joins TRBV7-2 to TRBJ2-5; TRBD2 agrees at 12 bases. DNA of the CDR3: TGTGCCAGCAGCTTGGGTCTAGCGGGAGGGCAGACCCAGTACTTC. This translates into CASSLGLAGGQTQYF.